This TCR beta chain was obtained from a study of T cells in Graves' hyperthyroidism and ophthalmopathy. Study background: Blood from the periphery was taken at initial diagnosis, before any treatment.

Germline V gene lookup returns CDR1 MNHEY and CDR2 SMNVEV (reference sequence). The CDR3 has 14 residues. V lost 5 bases to trimming and J lost 4 bases, with 13 bases between them. No progression to ophthalmopathy during 18 months of follow-up defined stable disease. This clonotype was counted at least ten times. Amplification of TCR beta CDR3 regions used RNA as the template. Initially, a first-round RT-PCR of the TCR CDR3 employed the HTBI primer set. TCRdb recomputed calls from the multiplex PCR reads with MiXCR, one row per CDR3 protein. Altogether approximately 360,000 distinct CDR3 sequences are present, approximately 25% being singletons, with the ten largest covering 70% to 75%.

Sequencing input: blood. This sequence joins TRBV27 and TRBJ2-3; D unresolved. The TCR comes from a man aged 50 or older with Graves' hyperthyroidism. In nucleotides, the CDR3 is TGTGCCAGCAGTAACAGCCGCCCCGCAGATACGCAGTATTTT. Encoded protein: CASSNSRPADTQYF.